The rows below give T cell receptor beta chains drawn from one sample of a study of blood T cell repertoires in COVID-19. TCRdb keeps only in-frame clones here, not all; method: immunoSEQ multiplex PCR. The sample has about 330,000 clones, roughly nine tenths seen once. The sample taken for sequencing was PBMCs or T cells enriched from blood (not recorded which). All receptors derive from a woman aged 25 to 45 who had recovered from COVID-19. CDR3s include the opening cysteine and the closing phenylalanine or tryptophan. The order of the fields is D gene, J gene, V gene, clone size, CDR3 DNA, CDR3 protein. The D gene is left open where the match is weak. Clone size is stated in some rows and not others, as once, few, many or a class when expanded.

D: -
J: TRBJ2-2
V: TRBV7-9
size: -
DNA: TGTGCCAGCAGCCTACCCGGGACACTTTCCGGGGAGCTGTTTTTT
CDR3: CASSLPGTLSGELFF

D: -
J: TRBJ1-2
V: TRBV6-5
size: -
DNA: TGTGCCAGCAGTTACTCAAAGGGGTACTATGGCTACACCTTC
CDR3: CASSYSKGYYGYTF

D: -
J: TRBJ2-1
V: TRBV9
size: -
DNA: TGTGCCAGCAGCGTAGCGGTAATTAGCAATGAGCAGTTCTTC
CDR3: CASSVAVISNEQFF

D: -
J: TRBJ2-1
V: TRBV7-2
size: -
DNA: TGTGCCAGCAGCCCGGGCAGGGTCAACCGCGGCAACAATGAGCAGTTCTTC
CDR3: CASSPGRVNRGNNEQFF

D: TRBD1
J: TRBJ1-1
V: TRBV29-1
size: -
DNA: TGCAGCGCCGATAGGACAGGGGGCGTCACTGAAGCTTTCTTT
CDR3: CSADRTGGVTEAFF

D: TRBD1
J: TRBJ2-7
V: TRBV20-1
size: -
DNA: TGCAGTGCTAGTTACAGGGGGTACGGCGAGCAGTACTTC
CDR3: CSASYRGYGEQYF

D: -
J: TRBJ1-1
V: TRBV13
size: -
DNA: TGTGCCAGCAGCTTTTGGAGCACTGAAGCTTTCTTT
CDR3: CASSFWSTEAFF

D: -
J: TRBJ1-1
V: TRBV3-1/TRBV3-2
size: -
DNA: TGTGCCAGCAGCTACTCCGACAGGAACACTGAAGCTTTCTTT
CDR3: CASSYSDRNTEAFF

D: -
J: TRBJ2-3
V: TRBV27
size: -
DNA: TGTGCCAGCAGTGTCCTACAGGGTATCCCTGGCACAGATACGCAGTATTTT
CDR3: CASSVLQGIPGTDTQYF

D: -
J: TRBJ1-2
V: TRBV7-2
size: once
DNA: TGTGCCAGCAGCCCTAGGGGAGGCAAAGCTAACTATGGCTACACCTTC
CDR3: CASSPRGGKANYGYTF

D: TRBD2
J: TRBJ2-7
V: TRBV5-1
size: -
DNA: TGCGCCAGCTCACGTGAAGGGACTACCTATTTCGAGCAGTACTTC
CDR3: CASSREGTTYFEQYF

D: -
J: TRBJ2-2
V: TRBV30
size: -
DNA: TGTGCCTGGAGTTGGGGACAAGCGGACACCGGGGAGCTGTTTTTT
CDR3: CAWSWGQADTGELFF

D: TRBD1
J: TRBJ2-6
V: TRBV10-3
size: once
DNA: TGTGCCATCAGTAGCGACAGGGGGACTGGGGCCAACGTCCTGACTTTC
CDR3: CAISSDRGTGANVLTF

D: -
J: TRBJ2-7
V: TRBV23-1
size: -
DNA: TGCGCCAGCAGTCAACTCCCCACCGCCACAGGGTACGAGCAGTACTTC
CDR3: CASSQLPTATGYEQYF

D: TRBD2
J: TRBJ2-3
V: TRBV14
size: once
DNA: TGTGCCAGCAAGCGGGGGGCCCGCGCACAAGATACGCAGTATTTT
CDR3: CASKRGARAQDTQYF

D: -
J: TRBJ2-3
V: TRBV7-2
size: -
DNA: TGTGCCAGCAGCGCACGACAGTTCGATACGCAGTATTTT
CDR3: CASSARQFDTQYF

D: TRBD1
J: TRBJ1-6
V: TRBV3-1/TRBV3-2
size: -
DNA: TGTGCCAGCAGCTCCCGGGACAGGGCATCACCCCTCCACTTT
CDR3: CASSSRDRASPLHF

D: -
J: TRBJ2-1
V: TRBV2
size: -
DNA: TGTGCCAGCAGCCAAGGTCTAGCATCGCAGTTCTTC
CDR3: CASSQGLASQFF